Each of the 19 T cell receptor beta chains below was sequenced from the same sample in a study of T cells in Graves' hyperthyroidism and ophthalmopathy. Using RNA transcripts as the source, TCR beta CDR3 regions were amplified. An initial round of RT-PCR targeting the TCR CDR3 relied on the HTBI primer set. TCRdb re-analysed the multiplex PCR reads in MiXCR, keeping a single row per CDR3 protein. The table includes roughly 380,000 distinct CDR3 sequences, about a fifth detected once. What was sequenced was blood. Receptor source: a woman aged 18 to 35 with Graves' hyperthyroidism.

This clonotype was detected many times. V is TRBV9 and J is TRBJ1-2; D gene unclear. The CDR3 extends over 16 amino acids. V was shortened by 0 bases and J by 6 bases, with 18 bases between the two germline ends. Looked up from germline, CDR1 is SGDLS and CDR2 is YYNGEE. As DNA, the CDR3 is TGTGCCAGCAGCGTAGGAGGGAACCCTAAGGGAGATGGCTACACCTTC. This gives the protein CASSVGGNPKGDGYTF.

This clonotype was picked up many times. The chain has TRBV12-3 or TRBV12-4 and TRBJ2-7; a weak D match, TRBD1 (5 bases). V was trimmed by 2 bases and J by 4 bases, leaving 15 bases between them. The length of the CDR3 is 15 residues. The CDR3 sequence is CASSLSRQGFYEQYF. CDR3 DNA sequence: TGTGCCAGCAGTTTAAGCCGGCAGGGTTTTTACGAGCAGTACTTC.

Regarding this clonotype: A read error is possible here, since a much larger clone lies one base away. The gene calls are TRBV5-1 and TRBJ1-1; TRBD1 matches 9 bases. This CDR3 region has 15 residues. Unmatched junction bases numbered 12, after V lost 6 bases and J lost 6 bases. Germline V gene data show CDR1 as SGHRS and CDR2 as YFSETQ. The chain's CDR3 is CASIQTRDREPEAFF. CDR3 sequence (DNA): TGCGCCAGCATCCAGACCCGGGACAGGGAACCTGAAGCTTTCTTT.

In this sample, this clonotype turned up many times. The chain carries TRBV11-2 and TRBJ1-2; D is unresolved. Germline values: CDR1 SGHAT, CDR2 FQNNGV. The CDR3 loop spans 12 amino acids. V was trimmed by 7 bases and J by 9 bases, leaving 15 bases between them. CDR3 region: CASTQGRASYTF. The DNA of the CDR3 is TGTGCCAGCACCCAAGGCCGGGCTAGCTACACCTTC.

The V and J genes are TRBV29-1 and TRBJ1-1; 7 positions match TRBD1. Per germline, CDR1 SQVTM and CDR2 ANQGSEA. V lost 5 bases to trimming and J lost 4 bases; unmatched junction nucleotides: 10. CDR3 length: 14 amino acids. The CDR3 here is CSVRTGEGVTEAFF. The CDR3 nucleotides are TGCAGCGTTCGCACAGGGGAGGGGGTCACTGAAGCTTTCTTT.

Regarding this clonotype: No conserved phenylalanine or tryptophan ends this CDR3, so it is likely a read error. The limits of the CDR3 on the DNA are not certain, so only TCRdb's listed CDR3 is given. V and J are TRBV28 and TRBJ2-2; the table's D call, TRBD1, was not checked against the DNA. Germline V CDR1 and CDR2: MDHEN, SYDVKM. The CDR3 is made up of 14 amino acids, end residues included. The CDR3 region is CASSLSGHTGELCL.

This clonotype has ten or more counts. V usage is TRBV12-3 or TRBV12-4 and J usage is TRBJ2-2; perhaps TRBD1 as D (6 bases). The ends were cut back, 0 bases at V and 4 bases at J, with 12 bases in the middle. The CDR3 is 16 residues long. The CDR3 loop is CASSLAWGQSTGELFF. The CDR3 DNA is TGTGCCAGCAGTTTAGCTTGGGGGCAGAGCACCGGGGAGCTGTTTTTT.

This clonotype was seen more than once but under ten times. The chain uses TRBV5-1 and TRBJ2-7; D remains ambiguous. Germline-derived CDR1 and CDR2 are SGHRS and YFSETQ. The V gene lost 0 bases and the J gene lost 1 base, with 14 bases spanning the gap. This CDR3 contains 16 residues. CDR3 sequence (DNA): TGCGCCAGCAGCTTGGGGCCTCATATCGGTTCCTACGAGCAGTACTTC. Its translation is CASSLGPHIGSYEQYF.

This clonotype has ten or more counts. The V and J genes are TRBV7-9 and TRBJ2-4, with 10 bases fitting TRBD2. The CDR3 runs to 14 residues. With V trimmed by 2 bases and J by 8 bases, 3 bases remained unmatched. Germline V gene sequence: CDR1 SEHNR, CDR2 FQNEAQ (reference sequence). CDR3 coding DNA: TGTGCCAGCAGCTTACTAGCGGGGGACGACATTCAGTACTTC. It specifies CASSLLAGDDIQYF.

The sample holds many counts of this clonotype. V and J are TRBV9 and TRBJ1-1, with TRBD1 as a possible D gene (6 bases). V was clipped by 0 bases and J by 3 bases, with 18 bases between them. Germline V gives CDR1 SGDLS, CDR2 YYNGEE. This CDR3 has 17 residues. CDR3 nucleotides: TGTGCCAGCAGCGTAGATCCTCTAGTGACAGGAGACACTGAAGCTTTCTTT. It specifies CASSVDPLVTGDTEAFF.

In this sample, this clonotype turned up many times. This chain joins TRBV6-1 and TRBJ1-2; 9 bases agree with TRBD1. Germline V CDR1 and CDR2: MNHNS, SASEGT. The length of the CDR3 is 14 residues. V dropped 7 bases and J dropped 4; count of bases not matched to a gene: 7. This chain's CDR3 is CASTAGQGGYGYTF. The CDR3 bases are TGTGCCAGCACCGCGGGACAGGGTGGCTATGGCTACACCTTC.

In this sample, this clonotype turned up a few times. The rearrangement uses TRBV7-9 and TRBJ2-5; a possible D gene is TRBD2 (5 bases). This CDR3 contains 14 residues. Trimming shortened V by 4 bases and J by 1 base, and 10 bases separated the two germline ends. The V gene's germline CDR1 is SEHNR and CDR2 FQNEAQ (reference sequence). CDR3 protein: CASSSLASQETQYF. CDR3 nucleotide sequence: TGTGCCAGCAGCTCCTTAGCGTCCCAAGAGACCCAGTACTTC. Supplemented by reference TRBV7-9 and TRBJ2-5, the full variable domain reads DTGVSQNPRHKITKRGQNVTFRCDPISEHNRLYWYRQTLGQGPEFLTYFQNEAQLEKSRLLSDRFSAERPKGSFSTLEIQRTEQGDSAMYLCASSSLASQETQYFGPGTRLLVL.

The CDR3 region is CASSQNRTGGPLHF. Written as DNA, the CDR3 is TGTGCCAGCAGTCAAAACAGGACAGGAGGCCCCCTCCACTTT. The chain joins TRBV28 to TRBJ1-6; 7 bases align to TRBD1. CDR1 MDHEN and CDR2 SYDVKM come from the germline V gene. Trimming at V came to 5 bases and at J to 13 bases, leaving 11 bases not matched to a gene. The CDR3 consists of 14 residues.

This clonotype showed up just a few times. V usage is TRBV20-1 and J usage is TRBJ1-5; D uncertain. The CDR3 has 13 residues. Germline assignment: CDR1 DFQATT and CDR2 SNEGSKA (reference sequence). V was cut by 1 base and J by 9 bases, with 13 bases left in between. CDR3 sequence reads: CSARGSQSAPQHF. The DNA of the CDR3 is TGCAGTGCTAGAGGAAGTCAGTCTGCGCCCCAGCATTTT.

At least ten counts were recorded for this clonotype. V is TRBV2 and J is TRBJ1-1, with 8 nucleotides matching TRBD1. CDR1 and CDR2 from the germline V gene are SNHLY and FYNNEI. The CDR3 covers 13 residues. With V trimmed by 7 bases and J by 5 bases, 6 bases remained unmatched. CDR3 protein: CASMTGEVTEAFF. CDR3 bases: TGTGCCAGCATGACAGGGGAGGTTACTGAAGCTTTCTTT.

This clonotype was observed many times. V is TRBV29-1 and J is TRBJ1-1; D unresolved. Germline CDR1 SQVTM, CDR2 ANQGSEA. CDR3 length: 10 amino acids. V gave up 6 bases and J gave up 7 bases, with 9 bases separating them. The CDR3 region has the DNA TGCAGCGTAGGAGGACTTGAAGCTTTCTTT. Its translation is CSVGGLEAFF.

This rearrangement joins TRBV12-3 or TRBV12-4 to TRBJ1-2; a possible D gene is TRBD1 (6 bases). V was shortened by 6 bases and J by 4 bases, with 18 bases between the two germline ends. The CDR3 totals 15 residues. CDR3 nucleotides: TGTGCCAGCAGCACTATCGCCCAAGGGGGCTATGGCTACACCTTC. Translation: CASSTIAQGGYGYTF.

This clonotype was counted between two and nine times. J is TRBJ1-5 and V is TRBV3-1; 10 bases match TRBD1. Trimming took 1 base from V and 6 from J; bases not matched to a gene: 6. Germline CDR1 and CDR2: LGHDT and YNNKEL (reference sequence). CDR3 length equals 16 residues. DNA of the CDR3: TGTGCCAGCAGCCAAGTGAGGACAGGGGGGACTCAGCCCCAGCATTTT. It translates to CASSQVRTGGTQPQHF.

This clonotype was recorded at least ten times. This chain connects TRBV29-1 to TRBJ2-5; 7 bases match TRBD2. There are 13 residues in the CDR3. J lost 4 bases, V lost 6 bases, and 8 bases had no gene match. Germline V gene lookup returns CDR1 SQVTM and CDR2 ANQGSEA. DNA of the CDR3: TGCAGCGTGGATCGGGGAGGGCGAGAGACCCAGTACTTC. It encodes CSVDRGGRETQYF.